This T cell receptor (beta chain) was identified during a study of cytomegalovirus exposure and HLA in healthy donors. About the research overall: HLA-typed donors contributed 65 million to 95 million unique TCRs, which were held in an early data release.

As concerns this clone: What it recognizes is unknown.

Vbeta (60) and Jbeta (13) primers were used in the PCR. Clones were sequenced by immunoSEQ multiplex PCR, and TCRdb holds only the in-frame ones, with some missing. Its listing shows under 75,000 clones. Overall study results and limits: Solely CMV serostatus was available to characterize immune exposure.

Although they were nominally healthy when sampled, donors likely had unrecorded immune exposures. What was sequenced was PBMCs. The origin of this receptor is a female donor in good health and CMV-seropositive.

CDR3 nucleotide sequence: TGTGCCTGGAGCGGGGGAGATCCCTACGAGCAGTACTTC. Protein: CAWSGGDPYEQYF. The chain links TRBV30 to TRBJ2-7; the D gene is possibly TRBD2 (6 bases). There are 13 residues in the CDR3. The germline CDR1 and CDR2 sequences are GTSNPN and SVGIG (reference sequence). Trimming took 3 bases from V and 2 from J, leaving 11 bases between them.